The 21 T cell receptor beta chains reported below all come from one sample, sequenced in a study of patients and donors after allogeneic stem cell transplantation. TCRdb passed the RT-PCR reads through MiXCR, listing each CDR3 protein once. The sample lists about 960,000 distinct CDR3 sequences, roughly 18% occurring once. Material: blood, either unsorted or a sorted T cell fraction (not recorded which). The receptors derive from a human donor who was either an allogeneic HSCT recipient or a stem cell or donor lymphocyte infusion donor (not recorded which). It is not recorded whose cells these are; they may come from a transplant donor.

This clonotype was seen a handful of times. CDR3 nucleotides: TGTGCCAGCAGTTACTTCGGAAGTGGGACAGATACGCAGTATTTT. It encodes CASSYFGSGTDTQYF. The J gene is TRBJ2-3, the V gene TRBV6-5; D gene unclear. V gave up 1 base and J gave up 3 bases, with 11 bases separating them. Germline-derived CDR1 and CDR2 are MNHEY and SVGAGI. The CDR3 is 15 residues long.

The chain combines TRBV6-2 or TRBV6-3 with TRBJ1-6, with 7 bases matching TRBD1. The ends lost 4 bases at V and 4 bases at J; junction bases unmatched: 19. The CDR3 has 20 residues. CDR1 MNHEY and CDR2 SVGEGT come from the germline V gene. Here the CDR3 reads CASSWGQPSNPRPYNSPLHF. CDR3 DNA sequence: TGTGCCAGCAGTTGGGGACAGCCCAGCAACCCTCGGCCATATAATTCACCCCTCCACTTT.

This clonotype came up once. The chain couples TRBV25-1 to TRBJ1-6; unclear D gene. The V gene's germline CDR1 is MGHDK and CDR2 SYGVNS. Between the trimmed V and J ends, which lost 6 bases and 3 bases, there was a span of 12 bases. The CDR3 spans 15 residues. The CDR3 sequence: CASSGDVRYNSPLHF. The CDR3, as DNA: TGTGCCAGCAGCGGCGACGTCCGCTATAATTCACCCCTCCACTTT.

This sequence joins TRBV20-1 and TRBJ1-5; D perhaps matches TRBD1 (5 bases). The CDR3 runs to 13 residues. Germline V gene data show CDR1 as DFQATT and CDR2 as SNEGSKA (reference sequence). V dropped 2 bases and J dropped 11 bases, with 16 bases sitting between them. This chain's CDR3 is CSARQGSSFSQHF. CDR3 nucleotide sequence: TGCAGTGCTAGACAGGGTTCGTCATTCTCCCAGCATTTT.

This sequence joins TRBV27 and TRBJ2-4; no definite D call. CDR3 length equals 13 residues. The V gene's germline CDR1 is MNHEY and CDR2 SMNVEV (reference sequence). Trimming stripped 5 bases from V and 0 bases from J, with 5 bases between. The CDR3 nucleotides are TGTGCCAGCAGTCGACTAGCCAAAAACATTCAGTACTTC. Protein sequence: CASSRLAKNIQYF.

The chain carries TRBV12-5 and TRBJ2-7; D is possibly TRBD2 (5 bases). Germline loops: CDR1 LGHNT, CDR2 FRNRAP. The CDR3 consists of 16 residues. Trimming took off 0 bases at V and 1 base at J, with 13 bases between the two ends. The CDR3 nucleotides read TGTGCTAGTGGTTTGGTAAAACTGGAGCGGTCCTACGAGCAGTACTTC. The encoded protein is CASGLVKLERSYEQYF.

This clonotype was counted only a few times. The chain links TRBV20-1 to TRBJ1-4; D is uncertain. Germline loops: CDR1 DFQATT, CDR2 SNEGSKA (reference sequence). This CDR3 spans 14 amino acids. Between the trimmed V and J ends, which lost 3 bases and 4 bases, there was a span of 12 bases. The CDR3: CSARSDGDNEKLFF. CDR3 in DNA: TGCAGTGCTAGGTCGGACGGGGATAATGAAAAACTGTTTTTT.

The rearrangement links TRBV5-1 to TRBJ2-7; 8 bases match TRBD2. After removal of 5 bases from V and 4 bases from J, the junction contained 5 bases not matched to a gene. The CDR3 consists of 13 residues. Germline assignment: CDR1 SGHRS and CDR2 YFSETQ. CDR3 region: CASRPGRGYEQYF. The CDR3 DNA sequence: TGCGCCAGCAGGCCCGGGAGGGGTTACGAGCAGTACTTC.

This clonotype has only a few counts. The chain couples TRBV18 to TRBJ1-5, with unresolved D. The CDR3 loop spans 14 amino acids. The germline V gene has CDR1 KGHSH and CDR2 LQKENI. Between the trimmed V and J ends, which lost 0 bases and 7 bases, there was a span of 10 bases. In nucleotides, the CDR3 is TGTGCCAGCTCACCACCGTACCGGCTGCAGCCCCAGCATTTT. Residues: CASSPPYRLQPQHF.

J is TRBJ2-3 and V is TRBV7-9; TRBD1 is a possible D gene (5 bases). The germline V gene has CDR1 SEHNR and CDR2 FQNEAQ (reference sequence). The CDR3 is 14 residues long. V lost 0 bases and J lost 6, with 10 bases in between. CDR3 region: CASSLAYPGDTQYF. Here the CDR3 DNA reads TGTGCCAGCAGCTTAGCGTATCCAGGGGATACGCAGTATTTT. Based on the CDR3 plus reference TRBV7-9 and TRBJ2-3, the full variable domain is DTGVSQNPRHKITKRGQNVTFRCDPISEHNRLYWYRQTLGQGPEFLTYFQNEAQLEKSRLLSDRFSAERPKGSFSTLEIQRTEQGDSAMYLCASSLAYPGDTQYFGPGTRLTVL.

This chain connects TRBV7-9 to TRBJ2-5; D unresolved. CDR1 SEHNR and CDR2 FQNEAQ come from the germline V gene (reference sequence). This CDR3 has 15 residues. V gave up 3 bases and J gave up 3 bases, with 14 bases separating them. CDR3 sequence (DNA): TGTGCCAGCAGCTTCCCCCAGGTTACCGAAGAGACCCAGTACTTC. It translates to CASSFPQVTEETQYF. Using reference TRBV7-9 and TRBJ2-5 for the parts outside the CDR3, the full variable domain is DTGVSQNPRHKITKRGQNVTFRCDPISEHNRLYWYRQTLGQGPEFLTYFQNEAQLEKSRLLSDRFSAERPKGSFSTLEIQRTEQGDSAMYLCASSFPQVTEETQYFGPGTRLLVL.

This clonotype was detected only a few times. V gene TRBV15 combines with J gene TRBJ2-1, with 9 bases identical to TRBD2. Germline V gene sequence: CDR1 LNHNV, CDR2 YYDKDF (reference sequence). CDR3 length: 14 amino acids. The trim removed 1 base at V and 6 bases at J, leaving 1 base unmatched. The CDR3 protein is CATSRGTSVNEQFF. DNA of the CDR3: TGTGCCACCAGCAGAGGGACTAGCGTCAATGAGCAGTTCTTC.

The chain combines TRBV11-3 with TRBJ2-2; no clear D. This CDR3 comprises 12 residues. Trimming left V 3 bases short and J 5 bases short, with 4 bases between. Per germline, CDR1 SGHNT and CDR2 YENEEA. DNA for the CDR3: TGTGCCAGCAGCTTCGAAACCGGGGAGCTGTTTTTT. It yields the protein CASSFETGELFF.

This clonotype appeared a few times. The rearrangement links TRBV5-1 to TRBJ1-6; D is possibly TRBD1 (5 bases). Trimming took 0 bases from V and 9 from J, leaving 16 bases between them. Germline V gene data show CDR1 as SGHRS and CDR2 as YFSETQ. CDR3 length: 16 amino acids. CDR3 sequence: CASSLGSPRDGSPLHF. CDR3 nucleotide sequence: TGCGCCAGCAGCTTGGGATCCCCCAGGGATGGTTCACCCCTCCACTTT.

V is TRBV29-1 and J is TRBJ1-1; D call uncertain. Trimming took 0 bases from V and 5 from J, leaving 13 bases between them. The length of the CDR3 is 14 residues. Per germline, CDR1 SQVTM and CDR2 ANQGSEA. This chain's CDR3 is CSVEEISGWTEAFF. The CDR3 coding sequence is TGCAGCGTTGAAGAGATATCTGGTTGGACTGAAGCTTTCTTT.

This clonotype was observed a handful of times. The genes are TRBV12-3 or TRBV12-4 and TRBJ2-3, with TRBD2 matching 11 bases. V gave up 5 bases and J gave up 4 bases; unmatched junction bases: 8. The CDR3 spans 16 residues. The CDR3 nucleotides read TGTGCCAGCAGTCTCCGACTAGCGGGAACGGCAGATACGCAGTATTTT. This translates into CASSLRLAGTADTQYF.

The genes are TRBV5-1 and TRBJ2-7; 7 nucleotides agree with TRBD2. V was clipped by 2 bases and J by 2 bases; unmatched bases: 4. From germline, CDR1 is SGHRS and CDR2 YFSETQ. The CDR3 is 14 amino acids. The CDR3 spells CASSLAGWTYEQYF. For the CDR3, the DNA is TGCGCCAGCAGCTTAGCGGGATGGACCTACGAGCAGTACTTC. The full variable domain, completed using reference TRBV5-1 and TRBJ2-7, is KAGVTQTPRYLIKTRGQQVTLSCSPISGHRSVSWYQQTPGQGLQFLFEYFSETQRNKGNFPGRFSGRQFSNSRSEMNVSTLELGDSALYLCASSLAGWTYEQYFGPGTRLTVT.

In this sample, this clonotype turned up a few times. V usage is TRBV4-2 and J usage is TRBJ2-1; TRBD2 is a possible D gene (6 bases). The CDR3 length is 12 residues. V was trimmed by 2 bases and J by 14 bases, leaving 13 bases between them. Germline assignment: CDR1 LGHNA and CDR2 YNFKEQ. In nucleotides, the CDR3 is TGTGCCAGCAGCCAAATAACTAGCAGGGAGTTCTTC. Translated, it gives CASSQITSREFF.

Many counts were recorded for this clonotype. The chain recombines TRBV4-1 with TRBJ2-1; D possibly matches TRBD1 or TRBD2 (5 bases each). Trimming shortened V by 3 bases and J by 8 bases, and 23 bases separated the two germline ends. The CDR3 has 17 residues. Germline V gives CDR1 MGHRA, CDR2 YSYEKL. CDR3 amino acids: CASSHMIGLSKGDEQFF. The DNA of the CDR3 is TGCGCCAGCAGCCACATGATCGGACTGAGTAAAGGGGATGAGCAGTTCTTC.

This clonotype was seen only a few times. J is TRBJ2-2 and V is TRBV20-1, with 10 bases lining up with TRBD2. Germline V gives CDR1 DFQATT, CDR2 SNEGSKA (reference sequence). The CDR3 totals 16 residues. V shed 2 bases, J shed 4 bases, and the junction held 7 bases outside the gene matches. CDR3: CSARLAGASSTGELFF. The CDR3 nucleotides read TGCAGTGCTAGACTAGCGGGAGCATCGAGCACCGGGGAGCTGTTTTTT.

This rearrangement joins TRBV7-3 to TRBJ1-2; a weak D match, TRBD1 (6 bases). Germline values: CDR1 SGHTA, CDR2 FQGTGA. Trimming shortened V by 11 bases and J by 6 bases, and 19 bases separated the two germline ends. The CDR3 has 13 amino acids. This CDR3 reads CAHVTPNRDGYTF. For the CDR3, the DNA is TGTGCCCACGTAACCCCCAACAGGGATGGCTACACCTTC.